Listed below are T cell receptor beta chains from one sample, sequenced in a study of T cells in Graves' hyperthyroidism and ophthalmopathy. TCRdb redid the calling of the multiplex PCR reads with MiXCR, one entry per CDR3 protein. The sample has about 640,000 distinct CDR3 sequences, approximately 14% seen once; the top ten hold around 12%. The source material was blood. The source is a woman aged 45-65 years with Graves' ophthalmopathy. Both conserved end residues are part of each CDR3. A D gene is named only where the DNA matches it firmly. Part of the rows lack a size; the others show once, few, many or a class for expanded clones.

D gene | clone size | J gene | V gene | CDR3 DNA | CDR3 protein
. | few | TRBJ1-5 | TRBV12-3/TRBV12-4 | TGTGCCAGCAGTTTAGCGCGTGGGGGCCGAGGCTATGACAATCAGCCCCAGCATTTT | CASSLARGGRGYDNQPQHF
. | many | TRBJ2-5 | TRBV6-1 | TGTGCCAGCAGACCTGTAAGACAGGGACTCCAAGAGACCCAGTACTTC | CASRPVRQGLQETQYF
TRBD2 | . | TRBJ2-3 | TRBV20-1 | TGCAGTGCTAGAGATTACGGGAGGGCCCCAGATACGCAGTATTTT | CSARDYGRAPDTQYF
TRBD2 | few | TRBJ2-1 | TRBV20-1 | TGCAGTGAGAGTAGCGGGAGACACAATGAGCAGTTCTTC | CSESSGRHNEQFF
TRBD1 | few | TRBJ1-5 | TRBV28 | TGTGCCAGCACTGGGACAGGGGGCATTCAGCCCCAGCATTTT | CASTGTGGIQPQHF
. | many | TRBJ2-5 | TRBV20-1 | TGCAGTGCGGATCCGGGACCTATTTACCAAGAGACCCAGTACTTC | CSADPGPIYQETQYF
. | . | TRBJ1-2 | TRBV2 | TGTGCCAGCAGTGAAGCGTCTCGGAGGGTGTCAAACTATGGCTACACCTTC | CASSEASRRVSNYGYTF
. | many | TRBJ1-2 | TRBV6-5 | TGTGCCAGCAGTTACTACGGGGGGCAGAGTGGCTACACCTTC | CASSYYGGQSGYTF
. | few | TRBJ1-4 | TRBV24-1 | TGTGCCACCAGTGATCCGGGTAATGAAAAACTGTTTTTT | CATSDPGNEKLFF
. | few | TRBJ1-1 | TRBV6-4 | TGTGCCAGCAGTGAGGGTAAGCACACTGAAGCTTTCTTT | CASSEGKHTEAFF
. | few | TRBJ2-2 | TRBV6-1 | TGTGCCAGCATAGGGGCAGGGAGGTACACCGGGGAGCTGTTTTTT | CASIGAGRYTGELFF
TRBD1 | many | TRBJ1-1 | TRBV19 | TGTGCCAGTACCCCTGACAGGGGAACTGAAGCTTTCTTT | CASTPDRGTEAFF
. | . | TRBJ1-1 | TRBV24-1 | TGTGCCACCAGTGACCCGGACAGAGATGAAGCTTTCTTT | CATSDPDRDEAFF
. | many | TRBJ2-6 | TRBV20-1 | TGCAGTGCTAATCGCGATCAGGGTGTTGGGGCCAACGTCCTGACTTTC | CSANRDQGVGANVLTF
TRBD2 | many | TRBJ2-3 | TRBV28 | TGTGCCAGCAGCTCCAGCGGGGTATCAACTACGCAGTATTTT | CASSSSGVSTTQYF
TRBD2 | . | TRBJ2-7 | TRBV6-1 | TGTGCCAGCAGTCTACTAGCGGGAGGTCGAGAGCAGTACTTC | CASSLLAGGREQYF
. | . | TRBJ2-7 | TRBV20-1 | TGCAGTGTTCGGACAGTGAGAGCCTACGAGCAGTACTTC | CSVRTVRAYEQYF
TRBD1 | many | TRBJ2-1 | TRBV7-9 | TGTGCCAGCAGCTCCCCCGGGACAGGGGCCTACAATGAGCAGTTCTTC | CASSSPGTGAYNEQFF
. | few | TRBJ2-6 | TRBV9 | TGTGCCAGCAGCGTAGCTAGGGGTGCTGGGGCCAACGTCCTGACTTTC | CASSVARGAGANVLTF
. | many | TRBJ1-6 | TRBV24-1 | TGTGCCACCAGTGACTCAGGGGATAATTCACCCCTCCACTTT | CATSDSGDNSPLHF
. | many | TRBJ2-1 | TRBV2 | TGTGCCAGCAGTATAGGGACGGTTACCTACAATGAGCAGTTCTTC | CASSIGTVTYNEQFF
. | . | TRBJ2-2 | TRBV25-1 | TGTGCCAGCAGTGAAAGGGTCTCCGGGGAGCTGTTTTTT | CASSERVSGELFF
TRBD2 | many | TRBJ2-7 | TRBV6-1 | TGTGCCAGCACTACCGGGACTAGCGGGACCTACGAGCAGTACTTC | CASTTGTSGTYEQYF
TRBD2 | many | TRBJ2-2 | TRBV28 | TGTGCCAGCAGTCCCCCCCGGGGAGCGGGGTTGGACACCGGGGAGCTGTTTTTT | CASSPPRGAGLDTGELFF
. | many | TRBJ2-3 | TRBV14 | TGTGCCAGCAGCCAAGTTGGTGGTCAGACAGATACGCAGTATTTT | CASSQVGGQTDTQYF
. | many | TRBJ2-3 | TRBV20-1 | TGCAGTGCTAGAGATCCCCAGTACTATACGCAGTATTTT | CSARDPQYYTQYF
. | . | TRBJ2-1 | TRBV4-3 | TGCGCCAGCAGTTCCGGGACACGGAATGAGCAGTTCTTC | CASSSGTRNEQFF
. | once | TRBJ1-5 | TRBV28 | TGTGCCAGCGGGGCCAGGGGATCTGATCAGCCCCAGCATTTT | CASGARGSDQPQHF
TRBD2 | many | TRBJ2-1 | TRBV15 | TGTGCCACCAGCAGCGGGAGGGGAAATGAGCAGTTCTTC | CATSSGRGNEQFF
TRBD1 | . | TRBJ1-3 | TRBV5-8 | TGTGCCAGCAGCAGCCCGGGACAGGGGAGCTCTGGAAACACCATATATTTT | CASSSPGQGSSGNTIYF
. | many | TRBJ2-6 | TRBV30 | TGTGCCTGGGCCCACAGGGTCTCTGGGGCCAACGTCCTGACTTTC | CAWAHRVSGANVLTF
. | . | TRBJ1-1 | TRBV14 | TGTGCCAGCAGCCAAGGGGTAGCCACTGAAGCTTTCTTT | CASSQGVATEAFF
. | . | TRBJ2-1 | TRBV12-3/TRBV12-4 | TGTGCCAGCAGTGTCCCCCGTGGCTCCTACAATGAGCAGTTCTTC | CASSVPRGSYNEQFF
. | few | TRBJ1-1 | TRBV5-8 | TGTGCCAGCAGCTTGGGGCGGAACTTAATGAACACTGAAGCTTTCTTT | CASSLGRNLMNTEAFF
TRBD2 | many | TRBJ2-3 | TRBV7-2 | TGTGCCAGCAGCTTAATAGCGGGAGCGACAGATACGCAGTATTTT | CASSLIAGATDTQYF
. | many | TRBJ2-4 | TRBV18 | TGTGCCAGCTCACCAATAAAGTTAGCCCTGGCGGCCAAAAACATTCAGTACTTC | CASSPIKLALAAKNIQYF
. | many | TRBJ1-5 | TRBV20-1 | TGCAGTGCCCAGGATGGGAAGGAGAATCAGCCCCAGCATTTT | CSAQDGKENQPQHF